The entry that follows covers one T cell receptor beta chain sequence. The record originates from a study of cytomegalovirus exposure and HLA in healthy donors. Background on the study: Early released data comprised around 79 million unique TCRs from HLA-typed donors. Among approximately 400 genotyped donors, more than 65% fell in the Caucasian-associated ancestry cluster.

PCR amplification relied on 60 Vbeta primers (plus 13 Jbeta primers). Data came from immunoSEQ multiplex PCR; TCRdb stores just in-frame clones and leaves some out. This sample has 65,000 to 70,000 clones, with around 68% found just once. Healthy bone marrow donors made up the donors. V lost 2 bases and J lost 3; bases outside the gene matches: 7. This CDR3 is built from 16 residues. Germline V gene lookup returns CDR1 KGHSY and CDR2 FQNENV. The chain recombines TRBV16 with TRBJ1-1; 9 bases match TRBD1. The sequenced material came from PBMCs. The clonotype comes from a woman aged 25 to 39 in good health and CMV-seronegative. CDR3 in DNA: TGTGCCAGCAGCCAAAGGGCCCGGGACAGGGACACTGAAGCTTTCTTT. Encoded protein: CASSQRARDRDTEAFF. Together with reference TRBV16 and TRBJ1-1, the CDR3 gives the full variable domain: GEEVAQTPKHLVRGEGQKAKLYCAPIKGHSYVFWYQQVLKNEFKFLISFQNENVFDETGMPKERFSAKCLPNSPCSLEIQATKLEDSAVYFCASSQRARDRDTEAFFGQGTRLTVV.